The 20 T cell receptor beta chains below all came from one sample that was sequenced in a study of response to subunit inactivated influenza vaccine. TCRdb re-called the RT-PCR reads through MiXCR, storing one row per CDR3 protein. The repertoire holds about 540,000 distinct CDR3 sequences, with approximately 20% as singletons. Separately, the same data were catalogued under a study of T cells expressing NK-cell markers. As that study records: TCR beta cDNA was generated via 5'RACE template switching incorporating UMIs.

The material was CD4+ T cells sorted from PBMCs, obtained 11 to 12 days after vaccination. The receptors were gathered from a man aged 50 to 59 who received an inactivated influenza vaccine.

This chain links TRBV20-1 with TRBJ2-3; D is perhaps TRBD2 (6 bases). The CDR3 contains 13 residues. V lost 5 bases and J lost 3, with 12 bases in between. Germline assignment: CDR1 DFQATT and CDR2 SNEGSKA (reference sequence). In nucleotides, the CDR3 is TGCAGTGCTCTGACTAGGAGGACAGATACGCAGTATTTT. Its protein product is CSALTRRTDTQYF.

The genes are TRBV6-1 and TRBJ2-2; possible D gene TRBD2, 6 bases. Germline assignment: CDR1 MNHNS and CDR2 SASEGT. Trimming pared 9 bases from V and 2 bases from J, leaving 16 bases between. The CDR3 totals 15 residues. CDR3 coding DNA: TGTGCCAGATTAAACTCGGGGGTTAACACCGGGGAGCTGTTTTTT. Translating it yields CARLNSGVNTGELFF.

This clonotype was observed a handful of times. The V call is TRBV7-8, the J call TRBJ2-7, with no clear D. Germline CDR1 and CDR2: SGHVS and FQNEAQ. Trimming left V 0 bases short and J 3 bases short, with 6 bases between. The CDR3 length is 13 residues. The CDR3 DNA reads as TGTGCCAGCAGCTTAGCTGTATTCTACGAGCAGTACTTC. It yields the protein CASSLAVFYEQYF.

This clonotype was found a few times. This chain links TRBV7-9 with TRBJ2-3, with D unresolved. Trimming took 8 bases from V and 2 from J, leaving 20 bases between them. The germline CDR1 and CDR2 sequences are SEHNR and FQNEAQ (reference sequence). The CDR3 has 16 amino acids. CDR3 nucleotides: TGTGCCAGCGTTCCCCCCGCGCATTTATCCACAGATACGCAGTATTTT. Translated, it gives CASVPPAHLSTDTQYF.

This clonotype was seen a handful of times. This CDR3 reads CASSLGGDCYF. CDR3 DNA sequence: TGTGCCAGCAGTTTGGGGGGGGACTGCTATTTT. This chain joins TRBV28 and TRBJ2-3; TRBD2 aligns across 7 bases. V trimming: 3 bases; J trimming: 15 bases; junction bases outside the gene matches: 6. This CDR3 region has 11 residues. The V gene's germline CDR1 is MDHEN and CDR2 SYDVKM.

CDR3 in amino acids: CASSPEGGRNEKLFF. For the CDR3, the DNA is TGTGCCAGCAGCCCCGAGGGGGGGCGGAATGAAAAACTGTTTTTT. The chain joins TRBV6-2 or TRBV6-3 to TRBJ1-4, with a possible D match to TRBD1 (6 bases). The CDR3 extends over 15 amino acids. V gave up 6 bases and J gave up 5 bases, with 16 bases separating them. Germline CDR1 reads MNHEY; CDR2 reads SVGEGT.

In this sample, this clonotype turned up a few times. This chain joins TRBV5-1 and TRBJ2-7; D is unclear. V lost 6 bases, J lost 5 bases, and 15 bases lay in between. Germline CDR1 is SGHRS and CDR2 is YFSETQ. This CDR3 has 13 residues. This chain's CDR3 is CASKIQAVDEQYF. The CDR3 nucleotides read TGCGCCAGCAAAATCCAGGCGGTCGACGAGCAGTACTTC.

The table lists this clonotype with many counts. The junction departs from the called germline gene at one end, perhaps through a read error. This chain connects TRBV5-1 to TRBJ2-5; 7 bases line up with TRBD2. CDR1 is SGHRS and CDR2 is YFSETQ in the germline V gene. The CDR3 consists of 13 residues. CDR3 loop: CASSLGSGETQYF. The CDR3 nucleotides read TGTGCCAGCAGCTTAGGTAGCGGGGAGACCCAGTACTTC.

This clonotype was counted a few times. The chain links TRBV12-3 or TRBV12-4 to TRBJ1-1; D gene uncertain. V lost 5 bases to trimming and J lost 2 bases, with 12 bases between them. The length of the CDR3 is 14 residues. CDR3 residues: CASSLRTGNTEAFF. CDR3 DNA sequence: TGTGCCAGCAGTCTCCGGACGGGAAACACTGAAGCTTTCTTT.

This clonotype showed up just a few times. V and J are TRBV15 and TRBJ2-7; D ambiguous. V was trimmed by 0 bases and J by 0 bases, leaving 6 bases between them. The CDR3 totals 14 residues. In germline, CDR1 is LNHNV, CDR2 YYDKDF (reference sequence). The CDR3 region has the DNA TGTGCCACCAGCAGAGATCAGAACTCCTACGAGCAGTACTTC. It yields the protein CATSRDQNSYEQYF.

The chain employs TRBV9 and TRBJ2-7, with TRBD2 matching 8 bases. J lost 2 bases, V lost 0 bases, and 4 bases had no gene match. This CDR3 has 15 residues. Looked up from germline, CDR1 is SGDLS and CDR2 is YYNGEE. The CDR3 bases are TGTGCCAGCAGCGTAGCTCCCGGGAGGGCCTACGAGCAGTACTTC. Translation gives CASSVAPGRAYEQYF. The full variable domain, its missing parts supplied by reference TRBV9 and TRBJ2-7, is DSGVTQTPKHLITATGQRVTLRCSPRSGDLSVYWYQQSLDQGLQFLIQYYNGEERAKGNILERFSAQQFPDLHSELNLSSLELGDSALYFCASSVAPGRAYEQYFGPGTRLTVT.

This clonotype was observed a handful of times. This chain links TRBV7-2 with TRBJ2-5; 11 bases agree with TRBD1. Per germline, CDR1 SGHTA and CDR2 FQGNSA. This CDR3 has 15 residues. V lost 5 bases, J lost 9 bases, and 11 bases stayed unmatched. The CDR3 is CASSRRTGGDVPQYF. The CDR3 nucleotides are TGTGCCAGCAGCCGAAGGACAGGGGGCGACGTCCCCCAGTACTTC.

As concerns this clonotype: Since a much larger clone is just one base distant, this may be a read error. This chain's CDR3 is CSVVQAGAIGDTQYF. CDR3 bases: TGCAGCGTTGTCCAGGCAGGGGCCATTGGAGATACGCAGTATTTT. This chain joins TRBV29-1 and TRBJ2-3; D might be TRBD1 (6 bases). With 4 bases removed from V and 5 bases from J, the gap between germline ends came to 19 bases. The CDR3 loop spans 15 amino acids. Looked up from germline, CDR1 is SQVTM and CDR2 is ANQGSEA.

This clonotype was seen a few times. CDR3 DNA: TGCAGTGCTAGGCAGAGTAGATGGGAGACCCAGTACTTC. Translation gives CSARQSRWETQYF. This rearrangement joins TRBV20-1 to TRBJ2-5; D is unclear. V was cut by 3 bases and J by 5 bases, with 13 bases left in between. Germline CDR1 and CDR2: DFQATT and SNEGSKA (reference sequence). CDR3 length: 13 residues.

This clonotype was detected only a few times. This rearrangement joins TRBV5-1 to TRBJ2-6; D ambiguous. CDR1 is SGHRS, CDR2 YFSETQ, per germline. CDR3 length: 16 amino acids. Trimming stripped 4 bases from V and 1 base from J, with 12 bases between. In DNA form, the CDR3 reads TGCGCCAGCAGCGCTCAAAGTCTATCTGGGGCCAACGTCCTGACTTTC. Translated, it gives CASSAQSLSGANVLTF.

The V call is TRBV4-3, the J call TRBJ2-3, with 8 bases fitting TRBD2. Unmatched junction bases numbered 8, after V lost 0 bases and J lost 0 bases. This CDR3 contains 18 residues. CDR1 is LGHNA, CDR2 YSLEER, per germline. The CDR3, as DNA: TGCGCCAGCAGCCAAGATCTGTTAGCGGGAACTAGCACAGATACGCAGTATTTT. As protein: CASSQDLLAGTSTDTQYF.

This clonotype came up a few times. The DNA of the CDR3 is TGTGCCACCAGCAGAGATCCCCAGGGTGAAAAACTGTTTTTT. Translation gives CATSRDPQGEKLFF. This chain links TRBV15 with TRBJ1-4; D is possibly TRBD1 (5 bases). The V end was cut by 0 bases, the J end by 7 bases, with 9 bases between. CDR1 and CDR2 (germline): LNHNV, YYDKDF (reference sequence). The CDR3 is made up of 14 amino acids.

CDR3 amino acids: CASSPSGAGGLSAFF. The CDR3, as DNA: TGTGCCAGCAGCCCATCGGGGGCAGGGGGCTTGTCAGCTTTCTTT. J is TRBJ1-1 and V is TRBV7-2; 8 nucleotides line up with TRBD1. V shed 5 bases, J shed 10 bases, and the junction held 15 bases outside the gene matches. The CDR3 spans 15 residues. The germline V gene encodes CDR1 SGHTA and CDR2 FQGNSA.

This sequence joins TRBV7-9 and TRBJ2-7; D is uncertain. Trimming stripped 3 bases from V and 5 bases from J, with 5 bases between. Germline lookup yields CDR1 SEHNR and CDR2 FQNEAQ (reference sequence). The CDR3 extends over 11 amino acids. CDR3 amino acids: CASSFVHEQYF. As DNA, the CDR3 is TGTGCCAGCAGCTTCGTCCACGAGCAGTACTTC.

This clonotype was seen more than once but under ten times. This rearrangement joins TRBV28 to TRBJ2-7, with 9 bases aligning to TRBD2. This CDR3 region has 12 residues. V dropped 5 bases and J dropped 6; count of bases not matched to a gene: 2. The germline V gene has CDR1 MDHEN and CDR2 SYDVKM. DNA for the CDR3: TGTGCCAGCAGTGGCGGGAGGGTCGAGCAGTACTTC. Translation gives CASSGGRVEQYF.